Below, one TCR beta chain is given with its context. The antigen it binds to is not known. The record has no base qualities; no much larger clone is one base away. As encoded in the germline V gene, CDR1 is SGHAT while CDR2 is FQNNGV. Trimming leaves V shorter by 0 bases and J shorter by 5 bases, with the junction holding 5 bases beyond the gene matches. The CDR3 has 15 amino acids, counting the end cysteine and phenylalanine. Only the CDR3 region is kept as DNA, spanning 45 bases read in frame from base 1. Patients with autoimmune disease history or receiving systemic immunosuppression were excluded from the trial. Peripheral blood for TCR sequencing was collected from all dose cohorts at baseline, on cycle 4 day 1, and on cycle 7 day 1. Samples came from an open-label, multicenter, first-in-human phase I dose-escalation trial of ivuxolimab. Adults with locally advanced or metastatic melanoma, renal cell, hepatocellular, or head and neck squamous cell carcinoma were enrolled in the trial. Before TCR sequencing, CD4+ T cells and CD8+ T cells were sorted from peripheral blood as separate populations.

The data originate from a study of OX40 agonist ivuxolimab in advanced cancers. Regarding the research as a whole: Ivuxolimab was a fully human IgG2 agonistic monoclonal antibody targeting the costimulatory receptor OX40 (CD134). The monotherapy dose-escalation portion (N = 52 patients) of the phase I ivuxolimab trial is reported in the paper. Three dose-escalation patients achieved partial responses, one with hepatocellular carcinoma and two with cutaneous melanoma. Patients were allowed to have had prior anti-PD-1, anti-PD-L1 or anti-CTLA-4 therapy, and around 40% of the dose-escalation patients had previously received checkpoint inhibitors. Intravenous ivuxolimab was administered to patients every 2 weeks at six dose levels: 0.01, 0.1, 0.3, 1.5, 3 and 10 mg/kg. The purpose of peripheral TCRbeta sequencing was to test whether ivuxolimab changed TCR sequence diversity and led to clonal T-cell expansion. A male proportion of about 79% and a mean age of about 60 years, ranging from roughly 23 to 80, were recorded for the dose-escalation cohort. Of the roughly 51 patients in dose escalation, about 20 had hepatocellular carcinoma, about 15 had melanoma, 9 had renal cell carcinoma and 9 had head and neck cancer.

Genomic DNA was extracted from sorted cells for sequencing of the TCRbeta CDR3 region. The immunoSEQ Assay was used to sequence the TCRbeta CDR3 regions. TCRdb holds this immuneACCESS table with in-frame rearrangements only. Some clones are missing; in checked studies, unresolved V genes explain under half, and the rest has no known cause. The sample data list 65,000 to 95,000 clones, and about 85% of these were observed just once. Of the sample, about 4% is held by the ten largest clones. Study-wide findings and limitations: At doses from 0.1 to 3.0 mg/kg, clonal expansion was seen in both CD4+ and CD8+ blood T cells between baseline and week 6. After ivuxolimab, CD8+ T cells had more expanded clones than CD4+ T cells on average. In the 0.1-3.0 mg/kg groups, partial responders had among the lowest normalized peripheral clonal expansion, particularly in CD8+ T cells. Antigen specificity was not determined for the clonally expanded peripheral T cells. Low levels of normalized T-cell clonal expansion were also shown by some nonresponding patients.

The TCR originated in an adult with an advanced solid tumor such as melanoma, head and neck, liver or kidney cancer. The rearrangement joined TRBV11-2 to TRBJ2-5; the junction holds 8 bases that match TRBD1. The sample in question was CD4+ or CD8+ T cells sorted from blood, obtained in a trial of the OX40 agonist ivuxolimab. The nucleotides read TGTGCCAGCAGCTTAGATCCAGGGGGCTTGGAGACCCAGTACTTC. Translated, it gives CASSLDPGGLETQYF.